This T cell receptor beta chain was recorded in a study of glioma-infiltrating T cells. The study's findings and limits: Only very few CDR3 sequences appeared in both tissue and blood.

Using RNA template, CDR3s of TCR alpha and beta were amplified with iRepertoire arm-PCR. TCRdb itself ran the multiplex PCR reads through MiXCR, one entry per CDR3 protein. This sample has under 200,000 distinct CDR3 sequences, with over 25% found just once. In germline, CDR1 is SGHVS, CDR2 FNYEAQ. The CDR3 loop spans 16 amino acids. V gave up 1 base and J gave up 2 bases, with 12 bases separating them. This clonotype has a count of ten or more. Antigen specificity is unknown. The rearrangement joins TRBV7-6 to TRBJ2-1; D is unclear. This sequence was found in a human donor with low-grade glioma or glioblastoma, undergoing nonglioma brain surgery, or in good health (not recorded which). Sequencing input: glioma tissue, nonneoplastic brain tissue, or PBMCs (not recorded which). CDR3 nucleotide sequence: TGTGCCAGCAGCTTAGAAGCGAGACGTACCTACAATGAGCAGTTCTTC. Amino acid sequence: CASSLEARRTYNEQFF.